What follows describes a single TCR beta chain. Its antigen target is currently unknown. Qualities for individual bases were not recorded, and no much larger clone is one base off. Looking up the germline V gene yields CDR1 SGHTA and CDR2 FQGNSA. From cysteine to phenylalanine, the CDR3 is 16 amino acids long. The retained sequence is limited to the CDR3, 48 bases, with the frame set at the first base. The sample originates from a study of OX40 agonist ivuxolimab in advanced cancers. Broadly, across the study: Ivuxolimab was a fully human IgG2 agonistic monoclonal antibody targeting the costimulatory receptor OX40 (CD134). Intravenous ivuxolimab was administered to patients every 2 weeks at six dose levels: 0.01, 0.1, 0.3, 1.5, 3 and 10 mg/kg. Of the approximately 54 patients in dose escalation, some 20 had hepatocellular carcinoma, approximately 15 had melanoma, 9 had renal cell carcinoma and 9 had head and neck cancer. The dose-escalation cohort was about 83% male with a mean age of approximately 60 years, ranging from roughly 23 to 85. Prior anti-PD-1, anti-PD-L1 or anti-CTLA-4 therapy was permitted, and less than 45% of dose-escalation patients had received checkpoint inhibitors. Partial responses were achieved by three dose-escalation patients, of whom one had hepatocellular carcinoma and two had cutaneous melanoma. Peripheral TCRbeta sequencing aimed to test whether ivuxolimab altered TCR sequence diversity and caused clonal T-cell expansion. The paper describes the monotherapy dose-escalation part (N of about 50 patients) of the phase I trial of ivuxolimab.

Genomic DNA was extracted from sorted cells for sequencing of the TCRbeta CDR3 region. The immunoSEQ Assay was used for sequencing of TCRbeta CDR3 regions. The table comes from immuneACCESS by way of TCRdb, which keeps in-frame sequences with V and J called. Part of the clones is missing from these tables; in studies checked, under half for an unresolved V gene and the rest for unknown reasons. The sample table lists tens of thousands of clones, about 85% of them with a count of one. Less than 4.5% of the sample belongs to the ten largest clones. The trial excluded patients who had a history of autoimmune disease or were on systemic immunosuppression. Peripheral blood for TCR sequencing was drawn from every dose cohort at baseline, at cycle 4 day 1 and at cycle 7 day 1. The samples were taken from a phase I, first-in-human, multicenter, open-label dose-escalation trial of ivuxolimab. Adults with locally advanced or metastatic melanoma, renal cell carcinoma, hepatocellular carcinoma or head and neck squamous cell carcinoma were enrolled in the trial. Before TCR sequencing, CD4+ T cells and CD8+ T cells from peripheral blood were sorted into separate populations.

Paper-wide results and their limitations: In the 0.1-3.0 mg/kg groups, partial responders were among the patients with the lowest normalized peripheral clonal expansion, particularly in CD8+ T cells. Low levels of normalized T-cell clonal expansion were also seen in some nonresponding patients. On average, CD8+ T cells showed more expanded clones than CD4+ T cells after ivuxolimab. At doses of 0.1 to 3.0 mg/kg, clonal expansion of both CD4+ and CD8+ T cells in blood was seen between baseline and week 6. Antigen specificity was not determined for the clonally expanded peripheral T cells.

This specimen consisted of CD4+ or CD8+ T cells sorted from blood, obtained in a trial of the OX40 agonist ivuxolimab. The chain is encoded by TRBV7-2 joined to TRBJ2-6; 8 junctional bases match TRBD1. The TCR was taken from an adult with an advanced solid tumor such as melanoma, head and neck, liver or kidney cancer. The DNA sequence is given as TGTGCGATATTGGCCAGGGGGCGTTCTGGGGCCAACGTCCTGACTTTC. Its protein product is CAILARGRSGANVLTF. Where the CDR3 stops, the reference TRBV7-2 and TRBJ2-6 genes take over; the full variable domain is GAGVSQSPSNKVTEKGKDVELRCDPISGHTALYWYRQSLGQGLEFLIYFQGNSAPDKSGLPSDRFSAERTGGSVSTLTIQRTQQEDSAVYLCAILARGRSGANVLTFGAGSRLTVL.